The 11 T cell receptor beta chains given below trace back to one sample, sequenced in a study of T-cell memory formation after mild COVID-19. TCRdb re-derived calls from the 5' RACE reads in MiXCR, one entry per CDR3 protein. The sample lists over 450,000 distinct CDR3 sequences, around 21% seen once, with roughly an eighth in the top ten. The sequenced sample was PBMCs or a T cell subset sorted from them (not recorded which). The receptors were gathered from an adult woman who had mild COVID-19 (a few samples of this study predate the infection). Cell type and time point are not known.

The gene calls are TRBV3-1 and TRBJ2-1; D is possibly TRBD1 (6 bases). The CDR3 consists of 12 residues. In germline, CDR1 is LGHDT, CDR2 YNNKEL (reference sequence). Trimming left V 4 bases short and J 14 bases short, with 15 bases between. As DNA, the CDR3 is TGTGCCAGCAGCCGGGGTGGTCAGGGGAAGTTCTTC. Translating gives CASSRGGQGKFF.

This clonotype was recorded a few times. V is TRBV20-1 and J is TRBJ2-5; D possibly matches TRBD1 or TRBD2 (5 bases each). Looked up from germline, CDR1 is DFQATT and CDR2 is SNEGSKA (reference sequence). This CDR3 contains 14 residues. V lost 0 bases to trimming and J lost 9 bases, with 17 bases between them. The CDR3, as DNA: TGCAGTGCTAGAGAGGTTTTGCAGGGAGCGGCCCAGTACTTC. Translating it yields CSAREVLQGAAQYF.

A few counts support this clonotype. J is TRBJ2-3 and V is TRBV6-6, with 7 bases matching TRBD2. Germline loops: CDR1 MNHNY, CDR2 SVGAGI (reference sequence). The J segment lost 0 bases and the V segment lost 5 bases, leaving 5 bases of the junction unmatched. CDR3 length equals 15 residues. The chain's CDR3 is CASSPGRSSTDTQYF. The CDR3 region has the DNA TGTGCCAGCAGTCCCGGGAGGTCGAGCACAGATACGCAGTATTTT.

This chain connects TRBV5-1 to TRBJ1-2; the D is unclear. CDR1 and CDR2 (germline): SGHRS, YFSETQ. V was clipped by 4 bases and J by 0 bases, with 10 bases between them. CDR3 length: 14 residues. Here the CDR3 DNA reads TGCGCCAGCAGCCCCTACAGTGCTAACTATGGCTACACCTTC. Translated, it gives CASSPYSANYGYTF.

This chain links TRBV6-5 with TRBJ2-4; D possibly corresponds to TRBD1 (5 bases). The germline gives CDR1 MNHEY, CDR2 SVGAGI. The CDR3 length is 16 residues. Trimming stripped 0 bases from V and 0 bases from J, with 9 bases between. CDR3 nucleotide sequence: TGTGCCAGCAGTTACTCCCGGCAGGGAGCCAAAAACATTCAGTACTTC. Translating it yields CASSYSRQGAKNIQYF.

This chain links TRBV24-1 with TRBJ1-1; D gene unclear. Trimming stripped 4 bases from V and 3 bases from J, with 5 bases between. The CDR3 totals 12 residues. Per germline, CDR1 KGHDR and CDR2 SFDVKD. DNA for the CDR3: TGTGCCACCAGTGACGCTGACACTGAAGCTTTCTTT. It codes for CATSDADTEAFF.

In this sample, this clonotype turned up many times. The genes are TRBV20-1 and TRBJ2-3; the D gene is possibly TRBD1 (6 bases). The CDR3 runs to 13 residues. Between the trimmed V and J ends, which lost 4 bases and 2 bases, there was a span of 10 bases. Germline lookup yields CDR1 DFQATT and CDR2 SNEGSKA (reference sequence). CDR3 region: CSAIGQNTDTQYF. DNA of the CDR3: TGCAGTGCTATAGGACAGAACACAGATACGCAGTATTTT.

V and J are TRBV5-6 and TRBJ2-1; D gene ambiguous. The CDR3 has 14 residues. Germline CDR1 and CDR2: SGHDT and YYEEEE. V dropped 2 bases and J dropped 2 bases, with 8 bases sitting between them. The CDR3 loop reads CASSFEPAYNEQFF. The CDR3 DNA is TGTGCCAGCAGCTTTGAACCGGCCTACAATGAGCAGTTCTTC. Based on the CDR3 plus reference TRBV5-6 and TRBJ2-1, the full variable domain is DAGVTQSPTHLIKTRGQQVTLRCSPKSGHDTVSWYQQALGQGPQFIFQYYEEEERQRGNFPDRFSGHQFPNYSSELNVNALLLGDSALYLCASSFEPAYNEQFFGPGTRLTVL.

The sample holds a few counts of this clonotype. The chain has TRBV7-9 and TRBJ2-7, with a tentative D call TRBD2 (5 bases). The CDR3 loop spans 12 amino acids. The germline gives CDR1 SEHNR, CDR2 FQNEAQ (reference sequence). V was clipped by 10 bases and J by 3 bases, with 13 bases between them. CDR3 DNA sequence: TGTGCCACCCAGAGGGTAGGCTACGAGCAGTACTTC. This translates into CATQRVGYEQYF.

The gene calls are TRBV29-1 and TRBJ2-3; D is uncertain. Germline V gene sequence: CDR1 SQVTM, CDR2 ANQGSEA. Trimming removed 3 bases from V and 2 bases from J, with 9 bases in between. The CDR3 loop spans 13 amino acids. CDR3 amino acids: CSVDRTATDTQYF. In DNA form, the CDR3 reads TGCAGCGTTGACAGGACGGCCACAGATACGCAGTATTTT.

This clonotype appeared a few times. V is TRBV7-2 and J is TRBJ2-1; TRBD1 aligns across 11 bases. This CDR3 comprises 16 residues. From germline, CDR1 is SGHTA and CDR2 FQGNSA. V lost 4 bases, J lost 10 bases, and 12 bases stayed unmatched. CDR3 bases: TGTGCCAGCAGCTCTTACCGGGACAGGGGGTTCATCGAGCAGTTCTTC. It specifies CASSSYRDRGFIEQFF.